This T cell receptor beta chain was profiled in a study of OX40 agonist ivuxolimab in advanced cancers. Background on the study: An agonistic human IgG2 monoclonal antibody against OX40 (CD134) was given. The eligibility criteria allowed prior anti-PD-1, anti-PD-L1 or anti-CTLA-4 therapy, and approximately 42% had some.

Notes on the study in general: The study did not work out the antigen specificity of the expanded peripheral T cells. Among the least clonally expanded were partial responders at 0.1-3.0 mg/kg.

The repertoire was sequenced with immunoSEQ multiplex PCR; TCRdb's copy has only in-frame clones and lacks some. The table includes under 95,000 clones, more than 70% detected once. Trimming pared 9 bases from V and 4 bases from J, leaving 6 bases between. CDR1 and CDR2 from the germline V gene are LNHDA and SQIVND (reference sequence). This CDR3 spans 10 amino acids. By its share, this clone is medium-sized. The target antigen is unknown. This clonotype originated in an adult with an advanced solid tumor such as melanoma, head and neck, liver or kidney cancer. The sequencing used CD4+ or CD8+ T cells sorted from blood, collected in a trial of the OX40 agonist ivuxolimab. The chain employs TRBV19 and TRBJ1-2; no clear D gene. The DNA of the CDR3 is TGTGCCAGCGAAGGCTATGGCTACACCTTC. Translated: CASEGYGYTF.